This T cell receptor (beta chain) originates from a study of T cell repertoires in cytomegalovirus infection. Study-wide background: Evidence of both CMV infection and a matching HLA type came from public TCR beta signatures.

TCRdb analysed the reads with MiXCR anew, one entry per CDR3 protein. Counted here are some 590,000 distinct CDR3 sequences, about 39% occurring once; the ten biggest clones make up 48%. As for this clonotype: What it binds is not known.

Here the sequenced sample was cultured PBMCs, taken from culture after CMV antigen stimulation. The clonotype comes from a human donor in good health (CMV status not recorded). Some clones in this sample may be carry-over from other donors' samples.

The CDR3 is CASSRPVGPQHF. The CDR3 DNA reads as TGTGCCAGTTCCCGGCCCGTGGGGCCCCAGCATTTT. The genes are TRBV6-2 or TRBV6-3 and TRBJ1-5; D call uncertain. Trimming cost V 9 bases and J 9 bases, with 15 bases left between them. The V gene's germline CDR1 is MNHEY and CDR2 SVGEGT. The CDR3 is made up of 12 amino acids.